Described below is a single T cell receptor (beta chain) sequence and its context. The target antigen is unknown. Germline-derived CDR1 and CDR2 are SGHRS and YFSETQ. This CDR3 comprises 14 residues. These data are taken from a study of cytomegalovirus exposure and HLA in healthy donors. Turning to the study itself: Among the roughly 400 genotyped donors, 70% to 85% were placed in the Caucasian-associated ancestry cluster.

Regarding the study as a whole: It was shown in a later analysis that HLA-associated TCR beta chains were more clonally expanded than other, equally common chains. Researchers counted around 170 TCR beta chains as cytomegalovirus-associated. In an earlier analysis, most TCR beta V segments were productive about 87% or about 30% of the time.

A multiplex PCR was run with 60 Vbeta primers and 13 Jbeta primers. Clones were read by immunoSEQ multiplex PCR, and TCRdb kept only the in-frame ones, dropping some. The sample lists roughly 120,000 clones, roughly 80% occurring once. The sequencing input was PBMCs. This sequence originates from a female donor in good health and CMV-seropositive. The rearrangement uses TRBV5-1 and TRBJ2-5; 7 bases map to TRBD1. The DNA end is a closer match to TRBJ2-7, so the J assignment may be wrong. CDR3 coding DNA: TGCGCCAGCAGCTCCGGACAGGTAGCCTACGAGCAGTACTTC. Its protein product is CASSSGQVAYEQYF.